The 8 T cell receptor beta chains below were found in one sample sequenced in a study of cytomegalovirus exposure and HLA in healthy donors. Primers for the PCR totalled 60 Vbeta and 13 Jbeta. The assay was immunoSEQ multiplex PCR, and TCRdb's table has in-frame clones only and misses some. The data contain approximately 130,000 clones, approximately 70% of them seen just once; the ten biggest clones take up more than 2.5%. Sequenced input: PBMCs. Receptors originate from a woman in her sixties in good health and CMV-seropositive.

The chain uses TRBV10-3 and TRBJ1-2, with 10 bases identical to TRBD1. The CDR3 loop spans 15 amino acids. The germline V gene has CDR1 ENHRY and CDR2 SYGVKD. The junction had 11 bases not matched to a gene; V was cut back by 3 bases and J by 10 bases. CDR3 sequence (DNA): TGTGCCATCAGTGAAAGTGGGGACAGGGGAGCAGACTACACCTTC. Its translation is CAISESGDRGADYTF.

The chain joins TRBV6-5 to TRBJ2-7; perhaps TRBD1 as D (5 bases). The length of the CDR3 is 16 residues. V was shortened by 2 bases and J by 0 bases, with 14 bases between the two germline ends. Germline V lookup: CDR1 MNHEY, CDR2 SVGAGI. The CDR3 region is CASSYEVGAASYEQYF. The CDR3 DNA sequence: TGTGCCAGCAGTTACGAGGTAGGGGCGGCCTCCTACGAGCAGTACTTC.

The chain uses TRBV6-5 and TRBJ1-1; D gene ambiguous. The V end was cut by 2 bases, the J end by 7 bases, with 5 bases between. Looked up from germline, CDR1 is MNHEY and CDR2 is SVGAGI. The CDR3 is 11 residues long. This CDR3 reads CASSYLYEAFF. DNA of the CDR3: TGTGCCAGCAGTTACCTGTATGAAGCTTTCTTT.

The CDR3: CASSMDRQQPQHF. The CDR3 nucleotides read TGCGCCAGCAGCATGGACAGGCAGCAGCCCCAGCATTTT. The chain uses TRBV5-1 and TRBJ1-5; 7 nucleotides match TRBD1. The germline CDR1 and CDR2 sequences are SGHRS and YFSETQ. The CDR3 covers 13 residues. With 4 bases clipped from V and 7 bases from J, the junction kept 5 bases outside the gene matches. The variable domain in full, with the rest retrieved from reference TRBV5-1 and TRBJ1-5, is KAGVTQTPRYLIKTRGQQVTLSCSPISGHRSVSWYQQTPGQGLQFLFEYFSETQRNKGNFPGRFSGRQFSNSRSEMNVSTLELGDSALYLCASSMDRQQPQHFGDGTRLSIL.

CDR3 sequence: CASSNPVTDTQYF. The DNA of the CDR3 is TGTGCCAGCAGTAATCCAGTCACAGATACGCAGTATTTT. V and J are TRBV25-1 and TRBJ2-3, with D unclear. This CDR3 has 13 amino acids. V was cut by 5 bases and J by 2 bases, with 8 bases left in between. CDR1 and CDR2 from the germline V gene are MGHDK and SYGVNS.

This clone has more than one count but fewer than ten. The chain uses TRBV7-9 and TRBJ1-1, with D unclear. The CDR3 has 10 residues. Trimming took off 8 bases at V and 6 bases at J, with 7 bases between the two ends. Germline lookup yields CDR1 SEHNR and CDR2 FQNEAQ (reference sequence). In nucleotides, the CDR3 is TGTGCCAGCGCCGGAGCTGAAGCTTTCTTT. This sequence encodes CASAGAEAFF.

CDR3 loop: CASSIVLSGTQYF. CDR3 sequence (DNA): TGTGCCAGTAGTATTGTGCTTAGTGGTACGCAGTATTTT. This chain links TRBV19 with TRBJ2-3; D is unresolved. Germline V CDR1 and CDR2: LNHDA, SQIVND (reference sequence). The CDR3 runs 13 residues. V shed 3 bases and J shed 8 bases, with 12 bases lying between them.

V and J are TRBV2 and TRBJ1-5; D is possibly TRBD1 (6 bases). The V end was cut by 1 base, the J end by 4 bases, with 11 bases between. From germline, CDR1 is SNHLY and CDR2 FYNNEI. The length of the CDR3 is 15 residues. CDR3: CASSEGRQGNQPQHF. As DNA, the CDR3 is TGTGCCAGCAGTGAAGGGAGGCAGGGGAATCAGCCCCAGCATTTT.